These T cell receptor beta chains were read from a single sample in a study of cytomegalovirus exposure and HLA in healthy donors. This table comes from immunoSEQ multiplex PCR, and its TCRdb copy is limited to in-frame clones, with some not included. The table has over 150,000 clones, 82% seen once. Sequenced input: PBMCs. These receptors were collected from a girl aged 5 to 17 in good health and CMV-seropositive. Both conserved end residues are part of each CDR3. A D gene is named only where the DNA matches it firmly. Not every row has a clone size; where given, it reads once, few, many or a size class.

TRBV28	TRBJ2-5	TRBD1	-	CASSPTPGGGETQYF	TGTGCCAGCAGCCCGACCCCAGGGGGCGGAGAGACCCAGTACTTC
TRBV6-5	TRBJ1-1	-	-	CASSYGERLSEAFF	TGTGCCAGCAGTTACGGGGAGCGTTTATCTGAAGCTTTCTTT
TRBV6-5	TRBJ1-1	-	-	CASRKDNMNTEAFF	TGTGCCAGCAGAAAGGACAACATGAACACTGAAGCTTTCTTT
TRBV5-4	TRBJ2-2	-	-	CASTPAGGELFF	TGTGCCAGCACCCCCGCGGGCGGGGAGCTGTTTTTT
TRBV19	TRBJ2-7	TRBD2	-	CASKLAGRDEQYF	TGTGCCAGCAAACTAGCGGGTCGCGACGAGCAGTACTTC
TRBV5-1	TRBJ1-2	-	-	CASSSSPGTTNYGYTF	TGCGCCAGCAGCTCAAGTCCCGGGACAACTAACTATGGCTACACCTTC
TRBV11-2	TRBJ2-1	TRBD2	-	CASSFTSGRVKSREQFF	TGTGCCAGCAGCTTTACTAGCGGGAGGGTAAAGTCTAGGGAGCAGTTCTTC
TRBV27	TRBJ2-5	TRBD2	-	CASRRIAGGPRETQYF	TGTGCCAGCAGGAGGATAGCGGGGGGCCCTCGGGAGACCCAGTACTTC
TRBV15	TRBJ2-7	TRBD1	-	CATSMPGQGNEQYF	TGTGCCACCAGCATGCCGGGACAGGGAAACGAGCAGTACTTC
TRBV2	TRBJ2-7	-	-	CASSEQGSISYEQYF	TGTGCCAGCAGTGAGCAGGGTTCCATTTCCTACGAGCAGTACTTC
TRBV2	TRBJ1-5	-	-	CASNKDRNNQPQHF	TGTGCCAGCAATAAAGACAGAAACAATCAGCCCCAGCATTTT
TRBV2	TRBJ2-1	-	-	CASSGDYNEQFF	TGTGCCAGCAGTGGCGACTACAATGAGCAGTTCTTC
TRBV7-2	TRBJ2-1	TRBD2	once	CASSQTSGSGYVEQFF	TGTGCCAGCAGCCAGACTAGCGGATCGGGGTATGTTGAGCAGTTCTTC
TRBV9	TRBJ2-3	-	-	CASSVGFVREDTDTQYF	TGTGCCAGCAGCGTAGGGTTCGTCAGGGAAGACACAGATACGCAGTATTTT
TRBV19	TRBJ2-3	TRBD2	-	CASSTGLAGGSRGTDTQYF	TGTGCCAGTAGTACTGGACTAGCGGGGGGATCACGGGGCACAGATACGCAGTATTTT
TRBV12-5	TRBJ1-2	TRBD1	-	CASGLVIPTGRGYGYTF	TGTGCTAGTGGTTTGGTAATCCCGACAGGGAGAGGTTATGGCTACACCTTC
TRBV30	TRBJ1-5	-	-	CAWSVSGSTGQPQHF	TGTGCCTGGAGTGTTAGTGGATCTACGGGGCAGCCCCAGCATTTT
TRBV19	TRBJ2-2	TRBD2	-	CASSSLGLAGAGELFF	TGTGCCAGTAGTAGTCTGGGACTAGCGGGAGCCGGGGAGCTGTTTTTT
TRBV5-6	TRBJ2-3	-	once	CASSLWQTDTQYF	TGTGCCAGCAGCTTGTGGCAGACAGATACGCAGTATTTT
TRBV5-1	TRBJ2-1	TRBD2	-	CASSLGGSRNEQFF	TGCGCCAGCAGCTTGGGCGGGAGTAGGAATGAGCAGTTCTTC
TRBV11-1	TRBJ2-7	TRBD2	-	CASSPRLAGIHEQYF	TGTGCCAGCAGCCCCCGACTAGCGGGAATCCACGAGCAGTACTTC
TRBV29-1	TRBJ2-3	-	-	CSVVRVYTDTQYF	TGCAGCGTTGTGCGAGTTTACACAGATACGCAGTATTTT
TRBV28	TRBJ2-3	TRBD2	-	CASSWRGTSGTSSTDTQYF	TGTGCCAGCAGTTGGCGCGGGACTAGCGGGACCTCTAGCACAGATACGCAGTATTTT
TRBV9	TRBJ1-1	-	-	CASSVALGGGTEAFF	TGTGCCAGCAGCGTAGCTTTGGGCGGGGGCACTGAAGCTTTCTTT
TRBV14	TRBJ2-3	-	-	CASSQRVAYTDTQYF	TGTGCCAGCAGCCAACGAGTAGCATACACAGATACGCAGTATTTT
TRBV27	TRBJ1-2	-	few	CASSPSSISYGYTF	TGTGCCAGCAGTCCGAGTAGCATCTCCTATGGCTACACCTTC
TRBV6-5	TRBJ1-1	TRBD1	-	CASTISGQGNTEAFF	TGTGCCAGCACCATATCGGGACAGGGAAACACTGAAGCTTTCTTT
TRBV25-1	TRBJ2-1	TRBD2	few	CASSVGGALGEQFF	TGTGCCAGCAGTGTCGGGGGGGCCCTGGGTGAGCAGTTCTTC
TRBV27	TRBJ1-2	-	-	CASSLDGNYGYTF	TGTGCCAGCAGTTTAGACGGGAACTATGGCTACACCTTC
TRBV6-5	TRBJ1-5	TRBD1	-	CASGDRGRNQPQHF	TGTGCCAGCGGGGACAGGGGCCGCAATCAGCCCCAGCATTTT
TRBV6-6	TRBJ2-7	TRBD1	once	CASKGQVVYEQYF	TGTGCCAGCAAGGGACAGGTTGTCTACGAGCAGTACTTC
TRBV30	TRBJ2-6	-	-	CAWIRHTLSGANVLTF	TGTGCCTGGATCAGACACACGCTCTCTGGGGCCAACGTCCTGACTTTC
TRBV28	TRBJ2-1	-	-	CASRPGANSYNEQFF	TGTGCCAGTAGACCAGGGGCAAACTCCTACAATGAGCAGTTCTTC
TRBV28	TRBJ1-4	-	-	CASSKGGGPNEKLFF	TGTGCCAGCAGCAAAGGGGGGGGCCCAAATGAAAAACTGTTTTTT
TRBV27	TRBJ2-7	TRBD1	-	CASSGTGTGGAEQYF	TGTGCCAGCAGTGGAACCGGGACAGGGGGCGCCGAGCAGTACTTC
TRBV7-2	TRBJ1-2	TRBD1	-	CASSSDRALYGYTF	TGTGCCAGCAGCTCGGACAGGGCCCTCTATGGCTACACCTTC
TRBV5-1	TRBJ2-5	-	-	CASAGRETQYF	TGCGCCAGCGCGGGTCGTGAGACCCAGTACTTC
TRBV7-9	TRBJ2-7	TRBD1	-	CASSSGQGTYSYEQYF	TGTGCCAGCAGCTCGGGACAGGGGACGTACTCCTACGAGCAGTACTTC
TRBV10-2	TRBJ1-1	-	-	CASSFDIYTEAFF	TGCGCCAGCAGTTTTGACATATACACTGAAGCTTTCTTT
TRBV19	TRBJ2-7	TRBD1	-	CASSPRGPSYEQYF	TGTGCCAGTAGTCCGAGGGGGCCCTCCTACGAGCAGTACTTC
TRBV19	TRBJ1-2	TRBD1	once	CASSLDRQVYGYTF	TGTGCCAGTAGTCTGGACAGGCAAGTCTATGGCTACACCTTC
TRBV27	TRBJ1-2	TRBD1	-	CASSLFPSGQGGYGYTF	TGTGCCAGCAGTTTATTCCCCTCTGGACAGGGTGGTTATGGCTACACCTTC
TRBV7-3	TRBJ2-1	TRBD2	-	CASSPLGGAYNEQFF	TGTGCCAGCAGCCCCCTCGGGGGGGCTTACAATGAGCAGTTCTTC
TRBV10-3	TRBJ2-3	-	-	CAIRKGGEWDTQYF	TGTGCCATCAGAAAGGGGGGGGAGTGGGATACGCAGTATTTT
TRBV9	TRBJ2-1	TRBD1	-	CASSPGQGRSSYNEQFF	TGTGCCAGCAGCCCCGGACAGGGACGGTCGTCCTACAATGAGCAGTTCTTC
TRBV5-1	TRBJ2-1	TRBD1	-	CASSLEGQGIHEQFF	TGCGCCAGCAGCTTGGAGGGACAGGGTATCCATGAGCAGTTCTTC
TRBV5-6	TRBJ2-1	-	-	CASSTYNEQFF	TGTGCCAGCAGCACTTACAATGAGCAGTTCTTC